Shown below are 12 T cell receptor beta chains from a single sample sequenced in a study of T-cell reconstitution after alpha-beta-depleted transplantation in children. This sample's TCRbeta library carried unique molecular identifier barcodes. MiXCR, run by TCRdb on the PCR reads, gives a single entry per CDR3 protein. The table lists 260,000 or so distinct CDR3 sequences, around 12% of them singletons. The material sequenced was PBMCs from the stem cell graft donor, taken from the stem cell graft. The receptors derive from a human donor who donated a stem cell graft to a child with acute lymphoblastic leukemia.

This clonotype has ten or more counts. The chain joins TRBV28 to TRBJ2-7; a weak D match, TRBD2 (5 bases). The CDR3 sequence is 14 residues long. Trimming removed 2 bases from V and 4 bases from J, with 12 bases in between. Germline V CDR1 and CDR2: MDHEN, SYDVKM. The DNA for the CDR3 is TGTGCCAGCAGTTTAGAGATAGGAGGTTACGAGCAGTACTTC. As protein: CASSLEIGGYEQYF.

This clonotype has a count of ten or more. This sequence joins TRBV20-1 and TRBJ2-1; unclear D gene. The CDR3 contains 12 residues. V was shortened by 3 bases and J by 2 bases, with 5 bases between the two germline ends. Germline CDR1 and CDR2: DFQATT and SNEGSKA (reference sequence). CDR3 coding DNA: TGCAGTGCTAGGGATGCCTACAATGAGCAGTTCTTC. The encoded protein is CSARDAYNEQFF.

This clonotype was picked up many times. The J gene is TRBJ2-7, the V gene TRBV6-5; D gene ambiguous. The germline gives CDR1 MNHEY, CDR2 SVGAGI. Trimming removed 2 bases at V and 2 bases at J, with 7 bases between. The CDR3 is 13 amino acids. The CDR3 reads CASSYGGTYEQYF. The CDR3 region has the DNA TGTGCCAGCAGTTACGGCGGTACCTACGAGCAGTACTTC.

This clonotype occurred many times. The CDR3 reads CASRPRASGNTIYF. The CDR3 DNA is TGTGCCAGCCGACCACGGGCATCAGGAAACACCATATATTTT. This sequence joins TRBV6-1 and TRBJ1-3; D uncertain. Trimming stripped 8 bases from V and 4 bases from J, with 15 bases between. From germline, CDR1 is MNHNS and CDR2 SASEGT. The CDR3 runs 14 residues.

Many counts were recorded for this clonotype. The chain combines TRBV7-9 with TRBJ2-4, with D possibly being TRBD2 (5 bases). CDR3 length: 15 amino acids. Germline V lookup: CDR1 SEHNR, CDR2 FQNEAQ (reference sequence). V lost 4 bases and J lost 0, with 10 bases in between. CDR3 region: CASSSGIGAKNIQYF. The DNA of the CDR3 is TGTGCCAGCAGCTCGGGGATTGGAGCCAAAAACATTCAGTACTTC.

A word on this clonotype: A read error may be the cause here, since a much bigger clone is one base away. V and J are TRBV6-1 and TRBJ1-2; TRBD1 aligns across 7 bases. Per germline, CDR1 MNHNS and CDR2 SASEGT. This CDR3 has 17 amino acids. DNA of the CDR3: TGTGCCGGCAGTGACCCAAGGACAGGACTAGCTAACTATGGCTACACCTTC. Its protein is CAGSDPRTGLANYGYTF.

This clonotype appeared many times. The J gene is TRBJ2-2, the V gene TRBV18; 7 bases are shared with TRBD1. V gave up 5 bases and J gave up 3 bases; unmatched junction bases: 6. The CDR3 runs 15 residues. The V gene's germline CDR1 is KGHSH and CDR2 LQKENI. CDR3 sequence reads: CASSKRTGDTGELFF. In DNA form, the CDR3 reads TGTGCCAGCTCAAAACGGACAGGTGACACCGGGGAGCTGTTTTTT.

This clonotype has a count of ten or more. The V gene is TRBV20-1, the J gene TRBJ1-1; D is undetermined. Germline V gene data show CDR1 as DFQATT and CDR2 as SNEGSKA (reference sequence). With 1 base removed from V and 2 bases from J, the gap between germline ends came to 11 bases. This CDR3 has 14 amino acids. CDR3 nucleotides: TGCAGTGCTAGAGCCTCCCGGGGAAACACTGAAGCTTTCTTT. Its translation is CSARASRGNTEAFF.

The chain is built from TRBV2 and TRBJ2-1; D perhaps matches TRBD2 (6 bases). From germline, CDR1 is SNHLY and CDR2 FYNNEI. The ends were cut back, 7 bases at V and 6 bases at J, with 16 bases in the middle. This CDR3 contains 14 residues. CDR3 sequence reads: CASTKRVKSNEQFF. CDR3 DNA: TGTGCCAGCACTAAGCGGGTCAAGAGCAATGAGCAGTTCTTC.

The table lists this clonotype with many counts. The J gene is TRBJ2-2, the V gene TRBV10-3; 7 bases are a match to TRBD2. V shed 9 bases, J shed 4 bases, and the junction held 8 bases outside the gene matches. CDR3 length: 14 amino acids. The germline CDR1 and CDR2 sequences are ENHRY and SYGVKD. CDR3 nucleotide sequence: TGTGCCATTTCGACTAGCCGTTCCACCGGGGAGCTGTTTTTT. Translating gives CAISTSRSTGELFF.

This clonotype was counted ten times or more. The chain couples TRBV20-1 to TRBJ2-1; 7 nucleotides align to TRBD2. Trimming at V came to 3 bases and at J to 4 bases, leaving 6 bases not matched to a gene. In germline, CDR1 is DFQATT, CDR2 SNEGSKA (reference sequence). The CDR3 spans 14 residues. CDR3 residues: CSASGRYRYNEQFF. The CDR3 DNA reads TGCAGTGCTAGCGGGAGGTATAGGTACAATGAGCAGTTCTTC.

This clonotype was detected ten times or more. This sequence joins TRBV6-1 and TRBJ2-6; no firm D call. V lost 7 bases to trimming and J lost 1 base, with 11 bases between them. Germline V gene sequence: CDR1 MNHNS, CDR2 SASEGT. The CDR3 is 15 residues long. CDR3 region: CASKEFPSGANVLTF. The CDR3 DNA follows: TGTGCCAGCAAGGAGTTTCCTTCTGGGGCCAACGTCCTGACTTTC.